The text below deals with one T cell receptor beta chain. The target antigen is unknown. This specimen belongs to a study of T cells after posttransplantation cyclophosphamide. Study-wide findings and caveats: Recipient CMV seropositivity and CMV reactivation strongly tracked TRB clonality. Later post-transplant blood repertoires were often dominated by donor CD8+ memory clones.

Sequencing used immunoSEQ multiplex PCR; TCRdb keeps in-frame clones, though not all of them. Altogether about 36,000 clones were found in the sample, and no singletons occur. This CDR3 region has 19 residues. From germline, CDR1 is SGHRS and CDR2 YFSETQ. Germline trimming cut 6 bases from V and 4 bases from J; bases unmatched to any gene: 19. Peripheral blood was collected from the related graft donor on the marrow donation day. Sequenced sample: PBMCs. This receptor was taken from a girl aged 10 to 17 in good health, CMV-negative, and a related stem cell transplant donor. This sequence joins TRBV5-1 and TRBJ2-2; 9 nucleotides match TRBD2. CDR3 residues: CASNNDLGSGSLSTGELFF. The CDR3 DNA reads TGCGCCAGCAACAATGACTTGGGTAGCGGGAGCCTCTCCACCGGGGAGCTGTTTTTT.